This TCR beta chain is drawn from a study of blood T cell repertoires in COVID-19. Study-level background: The United States, Italy and Spain were the sources of the acute and convalescent COVID-19 samples. PBMCs, B-cell-depleted T cells, or T cells were the source of the cDNA or gDNA that made up the material.

Per the authors' pipeline: Amplification of reference gene primers was used by the study to estimate nucleated cell counts. Produced via immunoSEQ multiplex PCR; TCRdb's table is partial and in-frame only. V and J calls and clone size are given by that table; D and trimming were obtained from the DNA. The sample has more than 110,000 clones, around nine tenths seen once. The V gene's germline CDR1 is LNHDA and CDR2 SQIVND (reference sequence). V lost 4 bases to trimming and J lost 7 bases, with 12 bases between them. The CDR3 runs 13 residues. This TCR was recovered from a human donor in a cohort sampled during active COVID-19. What was sequenced was peripheral blood. This rearrangement joins TRBV19 to TRBJ2-3; no clear D. The CDR3 nucleotides are TGTGCCAGTAGTACTTCAGGAAGGAATACGCAGTATTTT. It encodes CASSTSGRNTQYF.